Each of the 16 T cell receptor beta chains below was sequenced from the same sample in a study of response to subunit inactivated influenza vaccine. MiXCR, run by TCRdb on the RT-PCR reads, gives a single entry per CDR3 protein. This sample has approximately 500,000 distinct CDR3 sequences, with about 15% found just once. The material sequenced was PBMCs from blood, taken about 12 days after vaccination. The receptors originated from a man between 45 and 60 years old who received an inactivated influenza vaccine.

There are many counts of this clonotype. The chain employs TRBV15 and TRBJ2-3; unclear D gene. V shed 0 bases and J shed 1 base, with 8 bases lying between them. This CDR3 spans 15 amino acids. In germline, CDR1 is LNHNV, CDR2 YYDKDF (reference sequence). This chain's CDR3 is CATSRDREGTDTQYF. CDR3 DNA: TGTGCCACCAGCAGAGATCGAGAAGGCACAGATACGCAGTATTTT.

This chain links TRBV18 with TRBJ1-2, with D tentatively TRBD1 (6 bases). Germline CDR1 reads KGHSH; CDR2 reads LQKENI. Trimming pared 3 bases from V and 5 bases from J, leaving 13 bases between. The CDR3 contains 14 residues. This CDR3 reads CASSPQQGPYGYTF. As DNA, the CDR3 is TGTGCCAGCTCACCCCAGCAGGGGCCATATGGCTACACCTTC.

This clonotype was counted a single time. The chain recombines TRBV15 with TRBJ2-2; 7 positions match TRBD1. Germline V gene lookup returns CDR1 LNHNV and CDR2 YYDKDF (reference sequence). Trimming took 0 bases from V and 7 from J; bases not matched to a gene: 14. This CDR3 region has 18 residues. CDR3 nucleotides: TGTGCCACCAGCAGAGATCCCCTCACAGGGGCCCACAACGGGGAGCTGTTTTTT. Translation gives CATSRDPLTGAHNGELFF. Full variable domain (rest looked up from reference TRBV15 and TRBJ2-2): DAMVIQNPRYQVTQFGKPVTLSCSQTLNHNVMYWYQQKSSQAPKLLFHYYDKDFNNEADTPDNFQSRRPNTSFCFLDIRSPGLGDTAMYLCATSRDPLTGAHNGELFFGEGSRLTVL.

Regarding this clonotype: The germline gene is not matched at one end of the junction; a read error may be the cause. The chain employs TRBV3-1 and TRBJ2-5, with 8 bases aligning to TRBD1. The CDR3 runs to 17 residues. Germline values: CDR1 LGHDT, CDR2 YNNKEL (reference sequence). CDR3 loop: CASSHPLGQGGLETQHF. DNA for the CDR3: TGTGCCAGCAGCCATCCCCTCGGACAGGGAGGTTTGGAGACCCAGCACTTC.

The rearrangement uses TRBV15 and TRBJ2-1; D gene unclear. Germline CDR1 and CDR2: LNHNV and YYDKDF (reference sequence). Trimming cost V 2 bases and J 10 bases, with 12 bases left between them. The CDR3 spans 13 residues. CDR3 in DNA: TGTGCCACCAGCAGAACCCACGCAGACGAGCAGTTCTTC. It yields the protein CATSRTHADEQFF.

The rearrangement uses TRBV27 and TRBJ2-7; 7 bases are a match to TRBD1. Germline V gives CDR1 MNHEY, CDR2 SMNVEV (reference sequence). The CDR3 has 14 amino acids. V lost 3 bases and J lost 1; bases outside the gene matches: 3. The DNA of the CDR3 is TGTGCCAGCAGTTTCGACAGGGCTTCCTACGAGCAGTACTTC. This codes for CASSFDRASYEQYF.

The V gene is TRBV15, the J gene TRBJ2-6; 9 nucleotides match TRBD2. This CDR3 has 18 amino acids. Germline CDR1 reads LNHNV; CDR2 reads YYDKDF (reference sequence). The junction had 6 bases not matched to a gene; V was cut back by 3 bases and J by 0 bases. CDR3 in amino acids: CATSRPLAGRSGANVLTF. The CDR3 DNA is TGTGCCACCAGCAGGCCACTAGCGGGCCGCTCTGGGGCCAACGTCCTGACTTTC.

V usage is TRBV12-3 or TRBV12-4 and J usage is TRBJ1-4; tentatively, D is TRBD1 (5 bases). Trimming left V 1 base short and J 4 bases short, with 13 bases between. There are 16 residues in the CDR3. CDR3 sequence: CASSLDRGVLNEKLFF. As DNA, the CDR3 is TGTGCCAGCAGTTTAGATCGGGGGGTCCTTAATGAAAAACTGTTTTTT.

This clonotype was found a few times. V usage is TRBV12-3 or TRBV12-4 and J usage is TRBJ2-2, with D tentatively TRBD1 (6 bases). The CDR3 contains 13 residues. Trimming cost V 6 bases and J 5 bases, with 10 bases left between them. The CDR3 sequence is CASRWTVTGELFF. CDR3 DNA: TGTGCCAGCAGGTGGACAGTGACCGGGGAGCTGTTTTTT.

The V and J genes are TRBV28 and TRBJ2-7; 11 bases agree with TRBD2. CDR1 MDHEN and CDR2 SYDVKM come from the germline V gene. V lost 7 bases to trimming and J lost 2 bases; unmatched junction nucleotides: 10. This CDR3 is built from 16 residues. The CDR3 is CASTEIGTSGTYEQYF. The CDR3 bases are TGTGCCAGCACAGAAATCGGGACTAGCGGTACCTACGAGCAGTACTTC.

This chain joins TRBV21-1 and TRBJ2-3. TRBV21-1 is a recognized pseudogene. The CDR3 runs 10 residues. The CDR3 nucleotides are TGTGCCAACTTCCCAGATACGCAGTATTTT. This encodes CANFPDTQYF.

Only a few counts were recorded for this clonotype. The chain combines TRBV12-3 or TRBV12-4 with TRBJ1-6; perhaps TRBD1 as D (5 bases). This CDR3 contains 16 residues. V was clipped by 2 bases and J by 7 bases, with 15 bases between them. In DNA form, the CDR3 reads TGTGCCAGCAGTTTAAGTACAGGATCGAAAAATTCACCCCTCCACTTT. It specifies CASSLSTGSKNSPLHF.

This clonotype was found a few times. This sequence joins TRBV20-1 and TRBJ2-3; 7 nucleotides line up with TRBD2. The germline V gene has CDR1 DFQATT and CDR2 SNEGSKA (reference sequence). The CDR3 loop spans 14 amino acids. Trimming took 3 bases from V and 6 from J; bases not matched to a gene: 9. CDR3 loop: CSASASGKLDTQYF. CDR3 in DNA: TGCAGTGCTAGCGCTAGCGGCAAGTTGGATACGCAGTATTTT.

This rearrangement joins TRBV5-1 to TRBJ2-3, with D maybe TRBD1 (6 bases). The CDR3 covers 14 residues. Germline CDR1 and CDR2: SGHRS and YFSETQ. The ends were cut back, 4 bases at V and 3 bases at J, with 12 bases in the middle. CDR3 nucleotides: TGCGCCAGCAGCGCGGACAGCCTGACAGATACGCAGTATTTT. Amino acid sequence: CASSADSLTDTQYF.

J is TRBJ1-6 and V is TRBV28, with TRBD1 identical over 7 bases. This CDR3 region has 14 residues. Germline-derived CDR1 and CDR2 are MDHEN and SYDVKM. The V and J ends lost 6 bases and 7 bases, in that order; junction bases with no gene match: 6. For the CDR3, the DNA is TGTGCCAGCAGCAACCAGGGGGTCAATTCACCCCTCCACTTT. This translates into CASSNQGVNSPLHF.

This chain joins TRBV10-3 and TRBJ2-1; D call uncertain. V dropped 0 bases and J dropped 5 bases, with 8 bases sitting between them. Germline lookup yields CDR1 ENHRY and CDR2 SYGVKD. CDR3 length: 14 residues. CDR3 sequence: CAISESGAHNEQFF. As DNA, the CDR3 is TGTGCCATCAGTGAGTCTGGCGCGCACAATGAGCAGTTCTTC.